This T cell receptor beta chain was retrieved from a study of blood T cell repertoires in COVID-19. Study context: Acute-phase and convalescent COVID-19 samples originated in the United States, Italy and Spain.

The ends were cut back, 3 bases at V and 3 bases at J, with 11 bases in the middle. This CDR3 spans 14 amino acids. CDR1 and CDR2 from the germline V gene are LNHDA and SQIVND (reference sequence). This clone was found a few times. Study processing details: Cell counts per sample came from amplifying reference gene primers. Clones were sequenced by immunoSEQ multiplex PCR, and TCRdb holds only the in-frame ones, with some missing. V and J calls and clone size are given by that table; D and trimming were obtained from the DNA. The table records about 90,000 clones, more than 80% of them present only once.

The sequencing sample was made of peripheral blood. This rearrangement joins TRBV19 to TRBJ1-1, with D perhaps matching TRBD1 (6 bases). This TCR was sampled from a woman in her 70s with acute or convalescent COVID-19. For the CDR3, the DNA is TGTGCCAGTAGTATGCGGGGGCCGGACACTGAAGCTTTCTTT. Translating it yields CASSMRGPDTEAFF.